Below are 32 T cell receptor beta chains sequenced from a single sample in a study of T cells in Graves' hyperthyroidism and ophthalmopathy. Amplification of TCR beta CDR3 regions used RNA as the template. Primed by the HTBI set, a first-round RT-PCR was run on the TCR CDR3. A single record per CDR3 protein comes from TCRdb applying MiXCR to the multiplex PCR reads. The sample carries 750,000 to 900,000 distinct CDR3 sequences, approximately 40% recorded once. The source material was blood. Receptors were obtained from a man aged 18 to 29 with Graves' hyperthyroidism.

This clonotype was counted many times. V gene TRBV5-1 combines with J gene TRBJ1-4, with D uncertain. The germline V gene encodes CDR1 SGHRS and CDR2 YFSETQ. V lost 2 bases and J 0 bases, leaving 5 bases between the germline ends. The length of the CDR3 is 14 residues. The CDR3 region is CASSLGPTNEKLFF. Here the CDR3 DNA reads TGCGCCAGCAGCTTAGGACCAACTAATGAAAAACTGTTTTTT. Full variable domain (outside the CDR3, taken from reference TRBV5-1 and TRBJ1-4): KAGVTQTPRYLIKTRGQQVTLSCSPISGHRSVSWYQQTPGQGLQFLFEYFSETQRNKGNFPGRFSGRQFSNSRSEMNVSTLELGDSALYLCASSLGPTNEKLFFGSGTQLSVL.

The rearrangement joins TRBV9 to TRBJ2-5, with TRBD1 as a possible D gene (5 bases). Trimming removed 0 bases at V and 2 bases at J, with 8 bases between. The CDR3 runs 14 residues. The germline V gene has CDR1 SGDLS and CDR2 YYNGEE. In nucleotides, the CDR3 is TGTGCCAGCAGCGTAGGGACATATCAAGAGACCCAGTACTTC. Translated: CASSVGTYQETQYF.

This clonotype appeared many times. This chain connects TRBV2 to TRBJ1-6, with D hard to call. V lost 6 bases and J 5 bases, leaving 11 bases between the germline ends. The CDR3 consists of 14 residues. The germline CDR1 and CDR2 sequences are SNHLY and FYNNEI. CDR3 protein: CASRYEEHNSPLHF. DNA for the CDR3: TGTGCCAGCAGATATGAGGAGCATAATTCACCCCTCCACTTT.

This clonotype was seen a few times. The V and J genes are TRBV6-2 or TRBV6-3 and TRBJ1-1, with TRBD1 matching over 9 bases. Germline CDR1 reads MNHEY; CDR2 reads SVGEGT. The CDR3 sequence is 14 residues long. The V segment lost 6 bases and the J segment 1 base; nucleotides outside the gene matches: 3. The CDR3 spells CASREGQGNTEAFF. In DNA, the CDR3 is TGTGCCAGCAGAGAGGGACAGGGGAACACTGAAGCTTTCTTT.

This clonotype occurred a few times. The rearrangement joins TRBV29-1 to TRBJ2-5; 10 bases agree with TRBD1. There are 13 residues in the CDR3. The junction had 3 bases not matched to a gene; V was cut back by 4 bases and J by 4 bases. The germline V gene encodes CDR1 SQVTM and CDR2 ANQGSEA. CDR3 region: CSVGQGAGETQYF. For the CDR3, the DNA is TGCAGCGTTGGACAGGGGGCTGGAGAGACCCAGTACTTC.

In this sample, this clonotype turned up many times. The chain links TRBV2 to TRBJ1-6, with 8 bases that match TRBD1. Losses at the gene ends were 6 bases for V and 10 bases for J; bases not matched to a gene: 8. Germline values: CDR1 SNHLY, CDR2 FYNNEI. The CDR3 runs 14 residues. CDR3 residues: CASSADRVGSPLHF. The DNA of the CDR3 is TGTGCCAGCAGCGCGGACAGGGTAGGATCACCCCTCCACTTT.

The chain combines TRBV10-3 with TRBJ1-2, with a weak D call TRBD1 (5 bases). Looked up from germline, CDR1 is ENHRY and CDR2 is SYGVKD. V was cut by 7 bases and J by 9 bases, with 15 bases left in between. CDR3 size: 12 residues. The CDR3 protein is CAIIGTWGSYTF. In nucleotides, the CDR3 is TGTGCCATCATAGGGACGTGGGGGAGCTACACCTTC.

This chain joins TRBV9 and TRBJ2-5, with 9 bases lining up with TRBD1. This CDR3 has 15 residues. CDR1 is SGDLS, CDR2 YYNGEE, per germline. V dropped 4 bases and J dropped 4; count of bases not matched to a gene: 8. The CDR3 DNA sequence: TGTGCCAGCAGCTCAGGGACAGGGAAAGGAGAGACCCAGTACTTC. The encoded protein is CASSSGTGKGETQYF.

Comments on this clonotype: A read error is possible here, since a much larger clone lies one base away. The CDR3 nucleotides are TGTACCAGCAACTTAGGACAGTATGGCTACACCTTC. Translation: CTSNLGQYGYTF. The chain employs TRBV2 and TRBJ1-2; a possible D gene is TRBD1 (6 bases). The CDR3 totals 12 residues. CDR1 is SNHLY and CDR2 is FYNNEI in the germline V gene. The variable domain in full, with the rest retrieved from reference TRBV2 and TRBJ1-2, is EPEVTQTPSHQVTQMGQEVILRCVPISNHLYFYWYRQILGQKVEFLVSFYNNEISEKSEIFDDQFSVERPDGSNFTLKIRSTKLEDSAMYFCTSNLGQYGYTFGSGTRLTVV.

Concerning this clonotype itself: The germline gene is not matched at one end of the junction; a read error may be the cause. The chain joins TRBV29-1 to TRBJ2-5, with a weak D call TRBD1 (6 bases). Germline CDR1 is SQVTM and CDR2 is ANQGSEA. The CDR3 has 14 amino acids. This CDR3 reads CSVGSGWGQGTQYF. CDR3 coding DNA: TGCAGCGTTGGGTCGGGATGGGGGCAAGGGACCCAGTACTTC.

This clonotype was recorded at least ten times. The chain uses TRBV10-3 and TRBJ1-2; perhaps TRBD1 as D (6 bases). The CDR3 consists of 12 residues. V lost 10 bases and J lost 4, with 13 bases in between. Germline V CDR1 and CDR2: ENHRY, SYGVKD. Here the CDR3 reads CATRTDSYGYTF. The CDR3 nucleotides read TGTGCCACCAGGACGGACAGCTATGGCTACACCTTC.

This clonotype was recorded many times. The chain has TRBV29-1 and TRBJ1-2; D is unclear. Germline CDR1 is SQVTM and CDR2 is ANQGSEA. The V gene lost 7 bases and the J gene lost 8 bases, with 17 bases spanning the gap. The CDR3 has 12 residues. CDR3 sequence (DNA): TGCAGCGCCGATCCCGGGAGTGGCGGCTACACCTTC. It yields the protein CSADPGSGGYTF.

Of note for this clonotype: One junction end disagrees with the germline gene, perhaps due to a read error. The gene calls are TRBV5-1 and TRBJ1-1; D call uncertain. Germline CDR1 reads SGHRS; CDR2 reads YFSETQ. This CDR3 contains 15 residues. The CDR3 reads CASSPLRASNTEAFF. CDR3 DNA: TGTGCCAGCAGCCCCCTCCGGGCATCGAACACTGAAGCTTTCTTT.

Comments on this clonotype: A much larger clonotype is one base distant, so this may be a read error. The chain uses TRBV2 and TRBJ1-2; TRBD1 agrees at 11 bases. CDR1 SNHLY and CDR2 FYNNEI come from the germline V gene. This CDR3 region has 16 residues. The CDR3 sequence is CASGPRTGQGDYGHTF. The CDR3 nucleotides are TGTGCCAGCGGCCCAAGAACGGGACAGGGGGACTATGGCCACACCTTC.

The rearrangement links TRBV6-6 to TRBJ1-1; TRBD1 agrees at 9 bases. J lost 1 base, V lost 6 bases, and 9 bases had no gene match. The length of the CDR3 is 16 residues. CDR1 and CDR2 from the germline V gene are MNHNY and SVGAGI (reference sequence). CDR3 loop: CASRTTGGWGNTEAFF. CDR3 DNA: TGTGCCAGCAGAACTACAGGGGGCTGGGGGAACACTGAAGCTTTCTTT.

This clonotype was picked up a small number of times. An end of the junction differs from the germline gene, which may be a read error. The CDR3 DNA reads TGTGCCATCAGTGAGTCGGGCCTCCCGGGGGGCTACACCTTC. This encodes CAISESGLPGGYTF. The rearrangement joins TRBV2 to TRBJ1-2; D is undetermined. The germline CDR1 and CDR2 sequences are SNHLY and FYNNEI. This CDR3 is 14 amino acids long.

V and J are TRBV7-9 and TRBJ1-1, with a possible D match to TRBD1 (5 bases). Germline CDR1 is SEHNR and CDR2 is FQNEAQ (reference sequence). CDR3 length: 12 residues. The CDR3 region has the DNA TGTGCAGCAGACCGGGACCGCGATGAAGCTTTCTTT. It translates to CAADRDRDEAFF.

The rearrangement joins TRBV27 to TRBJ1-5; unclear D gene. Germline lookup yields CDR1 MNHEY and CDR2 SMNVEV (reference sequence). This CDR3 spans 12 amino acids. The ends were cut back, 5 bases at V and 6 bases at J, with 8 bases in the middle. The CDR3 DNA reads TGTGCCAGCAGTCGGATCGGTCAGCCCCAGCATTTT. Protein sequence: CASSRIGQPQHF.

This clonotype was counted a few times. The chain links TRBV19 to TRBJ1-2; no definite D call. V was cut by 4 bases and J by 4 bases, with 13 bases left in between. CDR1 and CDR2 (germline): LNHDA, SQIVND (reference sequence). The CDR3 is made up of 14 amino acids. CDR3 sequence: CASSTYGSSYGYTF. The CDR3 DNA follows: TGTGCCAGTAGTACTTACGGGAGCTCCTATGGCTACACCTTC. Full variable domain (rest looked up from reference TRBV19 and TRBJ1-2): DGGITQSPKYLFRKEGQNVTLSCEQNLNHDAMYWYRQDPGQGLRLIYYSQIVNDFQKGDIAEGYSVSREKKESFPLTVTSAQKNPTAFYLCASSTYGSSYGYTFGSGTRLTVV.

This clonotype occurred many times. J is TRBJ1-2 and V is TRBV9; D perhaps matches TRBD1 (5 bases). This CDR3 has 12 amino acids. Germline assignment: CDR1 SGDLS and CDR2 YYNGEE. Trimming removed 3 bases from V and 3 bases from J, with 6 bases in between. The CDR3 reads CASSGGDYGYTF. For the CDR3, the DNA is TGTGCCAGCAGCGGAGGGGACTATGGCTACACCTTC.

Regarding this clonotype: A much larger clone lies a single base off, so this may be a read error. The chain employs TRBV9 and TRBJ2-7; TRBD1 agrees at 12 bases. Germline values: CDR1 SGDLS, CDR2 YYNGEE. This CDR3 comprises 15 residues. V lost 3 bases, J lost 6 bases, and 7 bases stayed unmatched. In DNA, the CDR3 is TGTGCCAGCAGCGCAATGGGACAGGGGGCTTCCGAGCAGTACTTC. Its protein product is CASSAMGQGASEQYF.

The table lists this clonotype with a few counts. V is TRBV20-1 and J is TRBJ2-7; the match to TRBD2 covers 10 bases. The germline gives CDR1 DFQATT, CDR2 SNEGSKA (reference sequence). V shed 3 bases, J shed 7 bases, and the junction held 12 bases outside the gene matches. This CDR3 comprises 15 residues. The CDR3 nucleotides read TGCAGTGCTAGTATGTCTAGCGGGGGCCAAGGGGAGCAGTACTTC. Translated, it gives CSASMSSGGQGEQYF.

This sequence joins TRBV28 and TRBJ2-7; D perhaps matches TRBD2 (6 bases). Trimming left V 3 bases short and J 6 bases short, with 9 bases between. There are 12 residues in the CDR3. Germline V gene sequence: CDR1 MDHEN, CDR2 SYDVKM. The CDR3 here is CASSFAGSEQYF. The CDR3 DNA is TGTGCCAGCAGTTTCGCGGGGTCCGAGCAGTACTTC.

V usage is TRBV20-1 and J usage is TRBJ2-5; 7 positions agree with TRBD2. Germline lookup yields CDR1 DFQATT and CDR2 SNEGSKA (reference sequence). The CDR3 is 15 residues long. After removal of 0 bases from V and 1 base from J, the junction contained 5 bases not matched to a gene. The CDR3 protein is CSARDEAGVQETQYF. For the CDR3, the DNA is TGCAGTGCTAGAGATGAGGCGGGGGTCCAAGAGACCCAGTACTTC.

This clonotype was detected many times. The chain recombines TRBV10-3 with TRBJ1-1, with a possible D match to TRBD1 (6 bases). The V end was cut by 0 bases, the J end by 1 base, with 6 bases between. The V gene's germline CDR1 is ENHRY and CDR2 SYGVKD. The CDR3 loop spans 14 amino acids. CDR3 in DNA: TGTGCCATCAGTGAGTCGGACAGGAACACTGAAGCTTTCTTT. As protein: CAISESDRNTEAFF.

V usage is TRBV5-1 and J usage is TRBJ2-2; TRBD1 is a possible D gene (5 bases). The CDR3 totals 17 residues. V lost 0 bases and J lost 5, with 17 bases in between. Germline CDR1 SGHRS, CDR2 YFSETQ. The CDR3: CASSLDGAIEYTGELFF. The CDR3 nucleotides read TGCGCCAGCAGCTTGGATGGGGCTATAGAGTATACCGGGGAGCTGTTTTTT.

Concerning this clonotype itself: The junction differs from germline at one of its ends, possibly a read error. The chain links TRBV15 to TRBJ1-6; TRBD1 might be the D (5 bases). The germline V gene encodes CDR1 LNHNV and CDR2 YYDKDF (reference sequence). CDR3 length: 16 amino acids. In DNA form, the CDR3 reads TGTGCCAGCAGTTACAGGATGCCCTCCTTTAATTCACCCCTCCACTTT. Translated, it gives CASSYRMPSFNSPLHF.

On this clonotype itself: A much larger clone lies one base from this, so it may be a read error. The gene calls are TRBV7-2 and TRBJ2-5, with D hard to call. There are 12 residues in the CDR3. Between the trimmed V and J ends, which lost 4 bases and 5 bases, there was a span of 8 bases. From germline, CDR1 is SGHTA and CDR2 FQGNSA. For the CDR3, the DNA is TGTGCCAGCAGCTCCGCAGCGGAGACCCAGTACTTC. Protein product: CASSSAAETQYF.

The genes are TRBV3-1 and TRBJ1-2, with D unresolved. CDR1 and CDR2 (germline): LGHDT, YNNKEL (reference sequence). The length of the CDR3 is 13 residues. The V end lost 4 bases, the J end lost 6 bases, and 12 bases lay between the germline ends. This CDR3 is CASSPKEVNGYTF. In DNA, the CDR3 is TGTGCCAGCAGCCCAAAGGAGGTGAATGGCTACACCTTC.

CDR3 sequence (DNA): TGTGCCAGCAGCTTAGGCGGGGCGGCGAGCAATCAGCCCCAGCATTTT. As protein: CASSLGGAASNQPQHF. The V call is TRBV7-9, the J call TRBJ1-5, with D maybe TRBD1 (5 bases). This CDR3 has 16 residues. Per germline, CDR1 SEHNR and CDR2 FQNEAQ (reference sequence). Trimming cost V 1 base and J 1 base, with 11 bases left between them. The complete variable domain, with remaining parts taken from reference TRBV7-9 and TRBJ1-5, reads DTGVSQNPRHKITKRGQNVTFRCDPISEHNRLYWYRQTLGQGPEFLTYFQNEAQLEKSRLLSDRFSAERPKGSFSTLEIQRTEQGDSAMYLCASSLGGAASNQPQHFGDGTRLSIL.

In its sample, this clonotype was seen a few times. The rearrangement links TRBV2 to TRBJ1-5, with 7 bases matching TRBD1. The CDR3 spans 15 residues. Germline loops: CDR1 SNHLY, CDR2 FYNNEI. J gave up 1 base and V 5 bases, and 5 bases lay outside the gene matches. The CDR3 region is CASSSDRVSNQPQHF. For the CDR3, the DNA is TGTGCCAGCAGTTCCGACAGGGTGAGCAATCAGCCCCAGCATTTT.

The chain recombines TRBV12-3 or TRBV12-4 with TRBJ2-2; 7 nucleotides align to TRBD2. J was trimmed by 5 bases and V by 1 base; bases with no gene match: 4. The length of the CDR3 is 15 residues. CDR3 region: CASSLGSGETGELFF. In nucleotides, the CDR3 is TGTGCCAGCAGTTTAGGAAGCGGGGAGACCGGGGAGCTGTTTTTT.